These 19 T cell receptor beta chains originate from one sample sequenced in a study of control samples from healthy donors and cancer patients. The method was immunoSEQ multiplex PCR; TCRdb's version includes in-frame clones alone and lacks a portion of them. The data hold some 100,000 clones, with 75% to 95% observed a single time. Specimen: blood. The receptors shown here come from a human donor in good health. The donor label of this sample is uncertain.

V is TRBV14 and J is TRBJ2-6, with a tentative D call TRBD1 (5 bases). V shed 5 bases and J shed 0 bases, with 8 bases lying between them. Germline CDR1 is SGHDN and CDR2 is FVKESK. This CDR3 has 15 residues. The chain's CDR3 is CASSKTASGANVLTF. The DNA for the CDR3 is TGTGCCAGCAGCAAGACAGCCTCTGGGGCCAACGTCCTGACTTTC.

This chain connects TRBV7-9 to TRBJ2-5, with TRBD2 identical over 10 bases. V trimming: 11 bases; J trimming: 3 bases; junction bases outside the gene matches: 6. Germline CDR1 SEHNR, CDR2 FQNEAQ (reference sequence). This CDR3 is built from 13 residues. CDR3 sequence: CAARLAGEETQYF. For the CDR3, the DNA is TGTGCCGCTAGGCTAGCGGGGGAAGAGACCCAGTACTTC.

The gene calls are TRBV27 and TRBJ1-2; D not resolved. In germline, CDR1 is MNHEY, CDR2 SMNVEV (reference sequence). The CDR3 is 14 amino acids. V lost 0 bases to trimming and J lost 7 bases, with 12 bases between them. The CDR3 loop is CASSLSRGFSGYTF. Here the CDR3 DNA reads TGTGCCAGCAGTTTATCGAGAGGGTTCAGTGGCTACACCTTC.

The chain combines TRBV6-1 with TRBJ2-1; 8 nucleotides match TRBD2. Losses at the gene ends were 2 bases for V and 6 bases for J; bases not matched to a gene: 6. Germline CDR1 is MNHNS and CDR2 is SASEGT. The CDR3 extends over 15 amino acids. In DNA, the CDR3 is TGTGCCAGCAGTGAAATGGGACTAGAGAGCAATGAGCAGTTCTTC. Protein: CASSEMGLESNEQFF.

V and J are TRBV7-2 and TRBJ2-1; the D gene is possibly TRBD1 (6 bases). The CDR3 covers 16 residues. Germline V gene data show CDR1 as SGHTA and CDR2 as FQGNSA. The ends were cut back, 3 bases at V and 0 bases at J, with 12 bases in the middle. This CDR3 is CASSLSGARSYNEQFF. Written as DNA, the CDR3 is TGTGCCAGCAGCTTGTCAGGGGCCCGCTCCTACAATGAGCAGTTCTTC.

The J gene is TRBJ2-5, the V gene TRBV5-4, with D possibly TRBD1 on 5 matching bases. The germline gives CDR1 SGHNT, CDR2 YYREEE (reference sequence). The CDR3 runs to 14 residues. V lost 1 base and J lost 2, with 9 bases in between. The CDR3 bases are TGTGCCAGCAGCTTGCGACAGCCGCAAGAGACCCAGTACTTC. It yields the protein CASSLRQPQETQYF. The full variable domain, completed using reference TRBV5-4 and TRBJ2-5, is ETGVTQSPTHLIKTRGQQVTLRCSSQSGHNTVSWYQQALGQGPQFIFQYYREEENGRGNFPPRFSGLQFPNYSSELNVNALELDDSALYLCASSLRQPQETQYFGPGTRLLVL.

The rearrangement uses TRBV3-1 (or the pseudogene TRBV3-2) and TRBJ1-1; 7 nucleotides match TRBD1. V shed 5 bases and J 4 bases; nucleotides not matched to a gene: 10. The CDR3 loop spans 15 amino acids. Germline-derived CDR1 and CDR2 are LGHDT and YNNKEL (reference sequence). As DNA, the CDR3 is TGTGCCAGCAGCGCCACCCGACAGGGTGGCACTGAAGCTTTCTTT. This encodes CASSATRQGGTEAFF.

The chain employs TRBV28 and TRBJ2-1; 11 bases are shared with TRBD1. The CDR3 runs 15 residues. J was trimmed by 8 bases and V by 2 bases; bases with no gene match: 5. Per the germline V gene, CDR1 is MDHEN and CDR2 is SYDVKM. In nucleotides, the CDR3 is TGTGCCAGCAGTTTACCGGGACAGGGGGTACATGAGCAGTTCTTC. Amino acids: CASSLPGQGVHEQFF.

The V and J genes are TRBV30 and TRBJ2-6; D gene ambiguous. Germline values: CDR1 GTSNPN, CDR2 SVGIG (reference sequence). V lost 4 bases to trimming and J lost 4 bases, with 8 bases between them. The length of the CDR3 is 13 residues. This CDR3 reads CAWTLRGANVLTF. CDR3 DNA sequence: TGTGCCTGGACACTTCGGGGGGCCAACGTCCTGACTTTC.

CDR3 in DNA: TGTGCCTGGAGTTCGGGCAGGGGCTGGGGCAATCAGCCCCAGCATTTT. This encodes CAWSSGRGWGNQPQHF. This sequence joins TRBV30 and TRBJ1-5, with D perhaps TRBD1 (6 bases). Trimming removed 2 bases at V and 2 bases at J, with 16 bases between. This CDR3 spans 16 amino acids. Germline lookup yields CDR1 GTSNPN and CDR2 SVGIG (reference sequence). Drawing the rest from reference TRBV30 and TRBJ1-5, the complete variable domain is SQTIHQWPATLVQPVGSPLSLECTVEGTSNPNLYWYRQAAGRGLQLLFYSVGIGQISSEVPQNLSASRPQDRQFILSSKKLLLSDSGFYLCAWSSGRGWGNQPQHFGDGTRLSIL.

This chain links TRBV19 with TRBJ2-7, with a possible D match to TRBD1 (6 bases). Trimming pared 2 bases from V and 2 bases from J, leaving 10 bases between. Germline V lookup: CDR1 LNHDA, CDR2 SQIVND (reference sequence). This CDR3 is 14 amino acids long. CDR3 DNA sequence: TGTGCCAGTAGTATAAGGGGGTCAACCTACGAGCAGTACTTC. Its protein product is CASSIRGSTYEQYF.

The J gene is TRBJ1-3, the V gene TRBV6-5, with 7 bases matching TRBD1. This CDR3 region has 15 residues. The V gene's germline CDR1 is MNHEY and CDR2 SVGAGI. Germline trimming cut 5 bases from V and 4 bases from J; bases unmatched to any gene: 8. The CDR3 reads CASSPLGTEGNTIYF. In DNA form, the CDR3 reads TGTGCCAGCAGTCCTCTCGGGACAGAAGGAAACACCATATATTTT.

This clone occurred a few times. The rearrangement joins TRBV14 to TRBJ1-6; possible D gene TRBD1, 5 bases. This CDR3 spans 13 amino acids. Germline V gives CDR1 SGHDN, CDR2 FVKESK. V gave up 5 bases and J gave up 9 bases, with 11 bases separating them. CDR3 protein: CASSTGPFSPLHF. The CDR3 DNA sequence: TGTGCCAGCAGCACAGGACCCTTTTCACCCCTCCACTTT.

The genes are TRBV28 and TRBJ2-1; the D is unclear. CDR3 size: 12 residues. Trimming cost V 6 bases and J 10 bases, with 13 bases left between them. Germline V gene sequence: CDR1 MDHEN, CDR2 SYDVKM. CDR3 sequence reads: CASRERDSEQFF. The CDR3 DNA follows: TGTGCCAGCAGAGAAAGAGATTCCGAGCAGTTCTTC. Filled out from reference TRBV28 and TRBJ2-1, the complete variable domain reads DVKVTQSSRYLVKRTGEKVFLECVQDMDHENMFWYRQDPGLGLRLIYFSYDVKMKEKGDIPEGYSVSREKKERFSLILESASTNQTSMYLCASRERDSEQFFGPGTRLTVL.

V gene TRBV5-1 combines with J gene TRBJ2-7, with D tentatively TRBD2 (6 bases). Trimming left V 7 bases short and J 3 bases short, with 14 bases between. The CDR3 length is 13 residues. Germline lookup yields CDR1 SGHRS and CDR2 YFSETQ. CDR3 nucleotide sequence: TGCGCCAGCGCGGGACTCCAGGACTACGAGCAGTACTTC. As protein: CASAGLQDYEQYF.

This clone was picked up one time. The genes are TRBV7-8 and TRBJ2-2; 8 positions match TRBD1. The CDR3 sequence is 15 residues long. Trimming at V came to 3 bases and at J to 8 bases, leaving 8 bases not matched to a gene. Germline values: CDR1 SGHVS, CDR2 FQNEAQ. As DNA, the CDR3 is TGTGCCAGCAGCTTGGACACAGGGGGTGCAGGGGAGCTGTTTTTT. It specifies CASSLDTGGAGELFF.

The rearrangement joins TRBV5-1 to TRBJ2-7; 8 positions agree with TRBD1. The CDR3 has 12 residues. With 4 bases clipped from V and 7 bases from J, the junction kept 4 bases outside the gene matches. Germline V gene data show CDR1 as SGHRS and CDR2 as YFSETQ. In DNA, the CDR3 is TGCGCCAGCAGCAGGACAGGGTCGGAGCAGTACTTC. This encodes CASSRTGSEQYF.

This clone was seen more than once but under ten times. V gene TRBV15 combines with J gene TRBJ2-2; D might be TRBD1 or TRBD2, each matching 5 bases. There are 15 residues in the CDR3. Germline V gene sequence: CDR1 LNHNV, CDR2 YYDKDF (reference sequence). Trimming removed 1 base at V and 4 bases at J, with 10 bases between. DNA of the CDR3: TGTGCCACCAGCAGAGGAGGGGCTGGCACCGGGGAGCTGTTTTTT. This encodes CATSRGGAGTGELFF.

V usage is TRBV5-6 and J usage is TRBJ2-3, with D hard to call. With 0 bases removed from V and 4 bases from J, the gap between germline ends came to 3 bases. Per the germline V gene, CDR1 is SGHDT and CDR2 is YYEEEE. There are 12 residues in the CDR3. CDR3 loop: CASSLAPDTQYF. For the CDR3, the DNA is TGTGCCAGCAGCTTGGCTCCAGATACGCAGTATTTT.